These 24 T cell receptor beta chains originate from one sample sequenced in a study of blood T cell repertoires in COVID-19. The protocol was immunoSEQ multiplex PCR, while the TCRdb copy is restricted to in-frame clones and leaves out a portion. Of about 22,000 clones in the sample, about 89% were seen once. The sample taken for sequencing was peripheral blood. These receptor sequences come from an older man with COVID-19, enrolled during active disease.

Details on this clone: An end of the junction differs from the germline gene, which may be a read error. The V gene is TRBV6-5, the J gene TRBJ2-2, with a weak D call TRBD2 (5 bases). The CDR3 totals 15 residues. Germline CDR1 reads MNHEY; CDR2 reads SVGAGI. The CDR3 DNA reads as TGTGCCAGCAGTTACAACCGGGAAAACAGCGGGGAGCTGTTTTTT. Protein product: CASSYNRENSGELFF.

This chain joins TRBV5-5 and TRBJ2-7; D not certain. CDR3 length equals 13 residues. V was trimmed by 1 base and J by 3 bases, leaving 8 bases between them. The germline V gene encodes CDR1 SGHKS and CDR2 YYEKEE (reference sequence). The CDR3 region has the DNA TGTGCCAGCAGCTTGTGGTCGGTCTACGAGCAGTACTTC. This gives the protein CASSLWSVYEQYF.

The chain recombines TRBV10-3 with TRBJ1-1; 10 bases line up with TRBD1. The ends lost 7 bases at V and 11 bases at J; junction bases unmatched: 10. Germline V gives CDR1 ENHRY, CDR2 SYGVKD. CDR3 length: 13 residues. In nucleotides, the CDR3 is TGTGCCATCAACTCCCGGGACAGGGGTGACGCTTTCTTT. Translating gives CAINSRDRGDAFF.

The genes are TRBV19 and TRBJ1-5; 10 bases are shared with TRBD1. Germline loops: CDR1 LNHDA, CDR2 SQIVND (reference sequence). The CDR3 length is 17 residues. V shed 6 bases, J shed 0 bases, and the junction held 8 bases outside the gene matches. The CDR3 sequence: CASRTGTGAYSNQPQHF. Written as DNA, the CDR3 is TGTGCCAGTAGAACCGGGACAGGGGCCTATAGCAATCAGCCCCAGCATTTT.

The J gene is TRBJ2-2, the V gene TRBV7-9; 13 bases line up with TRBD2. V lost 5 bases and J lost 0; bases outside the gene matches: 3. Germline-derived CDR1 and CDR2 are SEHNR and FQNEAQ (reference sequence). The CDR3 is 17 amino acids. The CDR3 nucleotides are TGTGCCAGCAGCCCGACTAGCGGGAGGCCGAACACCGGGGAGCTGTTTTTT. Protein product: CASSPTSGRPNTGELFF.

CDR3 nucleotides: TGCGCCAGCAGCCCCCTGGGTGGGGCGAACACTGAAGCTTTCTTT. Residues: CASSPLGGANTEAFF. The chain has TRBV5-1 and TRBJ1-1; maybe TRBD1 (5 bases). V lost 4 bases, J lost 1 base, and 14 bases lay in between. The CDR3 consists of 15 residues. The germline CDR1 and CDR2 sequences are SGHRS and YFSETQ.

This sequence joins TRBV2 and TRBJ2-4; D ambiguous. Looked up from germline, CDR1 is SNHLY and CDR2 is FYNNEI. The CDR3 totals 14 residues. Trimming cost V 8 bases and J 1 base, with 12 bases left between them. The CDR3 sequence is CASELRSAKNIQYF. CDR3 bases: TGTGCCAGCGAACTTCGGTCGGCCAAAAACATTCAGTACTTC. Based on the CDR3 plus reference TRBV2 and TRBJ2-4, the full variable domain is EPEVTQTPSHQVTQMGQEVILRCVPISNHLYFYWYRQILGQKVEFLVSFYNNEISEKSEIFDDQFSVERPDGSNFTLKIRSTKLEDSAMYFCASELRSAKNIQYFGAGTRLSVL.

This chain uses TRBV29-1 with TRBJ1-5; D may be TRBD1 (5 bases). The CDR3 is made up of 13 amino acids. Germline CDR1 is SQVTM and CDR2 is ANQGSEA. V was pared by 4 bases and J by 5 bases, with 12 bases between. CDR3 sequence: CSVARASDQPQHF. The CDR3 DNA sequence: TGCAGCGTTGCCAGGGCGTCCGATCAGCCCCAGCATTTT. The variable domain in full, completed from reference TRBV29-1 and TRBJ1-5, reads SAVISQKPSRDICQRGTSLTIQCQVDSQVTMMFWYRQQPGQSLTLIATANQGSEATYESGFVIDKFPISRPNLTFSTLTVSNMSPEDSSIYLCSVARASDQPQHFGDGTRLSIL.

V and J are TRBV27 and TRBJ1-1; D gene ambiguous. Trimming pared 5 bases from V and 5 bases from J, leaving 15 bases between. CDR1 is MNHEY, CDR2 SMNVEV, per germline (reference sequence). The CDR3 is made up of 14 amino acids. DNA for the CDR3: TGTGCCAGCAGTCCCATACCGCTCGGGACTGAAGCTTTCTTT. It codes for CASSPIPLGTEAFF.

This chain links TRBV2 with TRBJ2-7; weak D call: TRBD1 (6 bases). Trimming shortened V by 7 bases and J by 1 base, and 23 bases separated the two germline ends. Germline V lookup: CDR1 SNHLY, CDR2 FYNNEI. This CDR3 is built from 17 residues. CDR3 residues: CASNPPPRGKTSYEQYF. The CDR3 DNA follows: TGTGCCAGCAACCCCCCCCCGAGGGGGAAAACTTCCTACGAGCAGTACTTC.

The V and J genes are TRBV2 and TRBJ1-2, with 7 bases aligning to TRBD1. Germline-derived CDR1 and CDR2 are SNHLY and FYNNEI. The CDR3 totals 13 residues. The trim removed 4 bases at V and 4 bases at J, leaving 3 bases unmatched. CDR3 DNA sequence: TGTGCCAGCAGTGCGGGACAGATCTATGGCTACACCTTC. This encodes CASSAGQIYGYTF. Supplemented by reference TRBV2 and TRBJ1-2, the full variable domain reads EPEVTQTPSHQVTQMGQEVILRCVPISNHLYFYWYRQILGQKVEFLVSFYNNEISEKSEIFDDQFSVERPDGSNFTLKIRSTKLEDSAMYFCASSAGQIYGYTFGSGTRLTVV.

This clone was seen once. The rearrangement uses TRBV5-1 and TRBJ1-3; perhaps TRBD1 as D (6 bases). V lost 5 bases and J 4 bases, leaving 13 bases between the germline ends. In germline, CDR1 is SGHRS, CDR2 YFSETQ. This CDR3 spans 14 amino acids. CDR3 region: CASSQGSSGNTIYF. The CDR3 DNA reads as TGCGCCAGCAGTCAGGGGTCTTCAGGAAACACCATATATTTT.

This clone has just one count. The V call is TRBV7-2, the J call TRBJ2-5; tentative D call: TRBD2 (6 bases). V lost 2 bases to trimming and J lost 0 bases, with 10 bases between them. This CDR3 spans 15 amino acids. Germline CDR1 and CDR2: SGHTA and FQGNSA. The CDR3 spells CASSLLWGDQETQYF. CDR3 DNA sequence: TGTGCCAGCAGCTTACTCTGGGGGGACCAAGAGACCCAGTACTTC.

The J gene is TRBJ2-2, the V gene TRBV2; D is uncertain. There are 12 residues in the CDR3. V gave up 7 bases and J gave up 1 base, with 4 bases separating them. Germline-derived CDR1 and CDR2 are SNHLY and FYNNEI. CDR3 sequence (DNA): TGTGCCAGCAAGCGGAACACCGGGGAGCTGTTTTTT. Translated, it gives CASKRNTGELFF.

This CDR3 is CASSPLRLSGQETQYF. CDR3 DNA: TGTGCCAGCTCACCCCTTAGGCTAAGCGGACAAGAGACCCAGTACTTC. This sequence joins TRBV18 and TRBJ2-5; possible D gene TRBD2, 5 bases. The germline V gene has CDR1 KGHSH and CDR2 LQKENI. This CDR3 spans 16 amino acids. Trimming pared 3 bases from V and 2 bases from J, leaving 16 bases between.

V gene TRBV27 combines with J gene TRBJ2-5; TRBD1 matches at 7 bases. Per the germline V gene, CDR1 is MNHEY and CDR2 is SMNVEV (reference sequence). The CDR3 totals 13 residues. J lost 5 bases, V lost 5 bases, and 5 bases had no gene match. The CDR3 DNA reads as TGTGCCAGCAGTCTAGGGGGCTTGGAGACCCAGTACTTC. The encoded protein is CASSLGGLETQYF.

This chain uses TRBV18 with TRBJ1-5, with 10 bases matching TRBD1. Germline CDR1 and CDR2: KGHSH and LQKENI. The CDR3 consists of 15 residues. V lost 2 bases, J lost 4 bases, and 2 bases stayed unmatched. The DNA of the CDR3 is TGTGCCAGCTCACCAGGGACAGGGGTTAATCAGCCCCAGCATTTT. Its protein is CASSPGTGVNQPQHF.

The gene calls are TRBV5-6 and TRBJ1-5, with 9 bases matching TRBD1. The CDR3 consists of 15 residues. Unmatched junction bases numbered 4, after V lost 1 base and J lost 5 bases. Germline-derived CDR1 and CDR2 are SGHDT and YYEEEE. The CDR3 protein is CASSLRTGVHQPQHF. In DNA form, the CDR3 reads TGTGCCAGCAGCTTGCGGACAGGGGTCCATCAGCCCCAGCATTTT.

CDR3 DNA sequence: TGTGCCAGCAGTTACCCCGGGAGCCTCAATGAGCAGTTCTTC. It codes for CASSYPGSLNEQFF. The chain recombines TRBV6-6 with TRBJ2-1; D may be TRBD2 (6 bases). The CDR3 consists of 14 residues. Trimming stripped 2 bases from V and 6 bases from J, with 11 bases between. Germline lookup yields CDR1 MNHNY and CDR2 SVGAGI (reference sequence).

The V and J genes are TRBV2 and TRBJ2-7; 8 positions agree with TRBD1. Trimming at V came to 6 bases and at J to 1 base, leaving 5 bases not matched to a gene. Germline CDR1 SNHLY, CDR2 FYNNEI. The CDR3 is 14 amino acids. In DNA, the CDR3 is TGTGCCAGCAGGCCGGGACAGGCGTCCTACGAGCAGTACTTC. This sequence encodes CASRPGQASYEQYF.

This clone was seen only once. V and J are TRBV27 and TRBJ2-1, with 9 bases identical to TRBD1. The germline V gene encodes CDR1 MNHEY and CDR2 SMNVEV (reference sequence). J lost 5 bases, V lost 4 bases, and 6 bases had no gene match. The CDR3 has 15 amino acids. The chain's CDR3 is CASSSGTGTHNEQFF. CDR3 nucleotides: TGTGCCAGCAGTTCCGGGACAGGGACTCACAATGAGCAGTTCTTC.

The V gene is TRBV5-1, the J gene TRBJ2-2; TRBD2 matches 7 bases. V lost 0 bases, J lost 6 bases, and 5 bases stayed unmatched. The length of the CDR3 is 15 residues. Germline CDR1 is SGHRS and CDR2 is YFSETQ. CDR3 protein: CASSLGWTSAGELFF. The CDR3 DNA reads as TGCGCCAGCAGCTTGGGTTGGACTAGTGCCGGGGAGCTGTTTTTT.

This clone was counted a single time. This chain connects TRBV3-1 (or the pseudogene TRBV3-2) to TRBJ2-5; 10 positions match TRBD1. The length of the CDR3 is 15 residues. J was trimmed by 4 bases and V by 4 bases; bases with no gene match: 6. CDR1 and CDR2 from the germline V gene are LGHDT and YNNKEL (reference sequence). As DNA, the CDR3 is TGTGCCAGCAGCCTAGGGACAGGGGTTGTAGAGACCCAGTACTTC. It is translated as CASSLGTGVVETQYF.

The genes are TRBV5-1 and TRBJ1-5; 7 bases align to TRBD1. The length of the CDR3 is 14 residues. Germline trimming cut 0 bases from V and 7 bases from J; bases unmatched to any gene: 4. Germline-derived CDR1 and CDR2 are SGHRS and YFSETQ. The CDR3 DNA reads TGCGCCAGCAGCTTGGATCAGGGGGGACAGCCCCAGCATTTT. Amino acids: CASSLDQGGQPQHF.